A selection of T cell receptor beta chains follows, all from one sample in a study of cytomegalovirus exposure and HLA in healthy donors. Sequenced by immunoSEQ multiplex PCR; TCRdb stores in-frame clones only, minus some. The top ten clones hold roughly 3.8% of a sample with 110,000 to 150,000 clones, 77% of them seen once. Sequencing was carried out using PBMCs. Receptors were obtained from a male donor in good health and CMV-seronegative. The CDR3 runs from the conserved cysteine through the conserved F or W. D genes are given only for firm matches. Rows give clone size only sometimes, using once, few, many, or a class for an expanded clone.

TRBD2,19,TRBJ2-5,TRBV5-1,-,CASSRGRAGAQNEGETQYF,TGCGCCAGCAGCCGGGGCCGAGCGGGGGCTCAGAACGAGGGAGAGACCCAGTACTTC
-,13,TRBJ2-7,TRBV19,-,CASSMAGEGEQYF,TGTGCCAGTAGTATGGCAGGGGAAGGCGAGCAGTACTTC
-,13,TRBJ1-3,TRBV30,-,CAWKSGPGNTIYF,TGTGCCTGGAAAAGCGGTCCTGGAAACACCATATATTTT
TRBD2,15,TRBJ2-7,TRBV7-8,few,CASKGGTRAFYEQYF,TGTGCCAGCAAAGGTGGGACTAGAGCCTTCTACGAGCAGTACTTC
-,14,TRBJ1-2,TRBV15,-,CATSRAGSNYGYTF,TGTGCCACCAGCAGAGCGGGGAGTAACTATGGCTACACCTTC
-,15,TRBJ2-1,TRBV18,-,CASSPVIQGNNEQFF,TGTGCCAGCTCACCGGTAATACAGGGTAACAATGAGCAGTTCTTC
-,14,TRBJ2-7,TRBV27,-,CATGQSLDSYEQYF,TGTGCTACCGGACAGTCCCTCGATTCCTACGAGCAGTACTTC
-,16,TRBJ1-3,TRBV11-2,few,CASSFLTGNAGNTIYF,TGTGCCAGCAGCTTCCTTACAGGGAACGCTGGAAACACCATATATTTT
TRBD1,12,TRBJ1-2,TRBV10-2,-,CASKQGGYGYTF,TGCGCCAGCAAACAGGGGGGGTATGGCTACACCTTC
TRBD1,16,TRBJ2-7,TRBV10-3,-,CAISKTGTGNTYEQYF,TGTGCCATCAGTAAGACCGGGACAGGGAACACCTACGAGCAGTACTTC
-,13,TRBJ1-5,TRBV29-1,-,CSVMAGESQPQHF,TGCAGCGTCATGGCAGGGGAAAGTCAGCCCCAGCATTTT
TRBD1,14,TRBJ2-7,TRBV29-1,few,CSVLTGQGNYEQYF,TGCAGCGTTCTGACGGGACAGGGAAACTACGAGCAGTACTTC
-,14,TRBJ2-7,TRBV7-3,-,CASSPRGNSYEQYF,TGTGCCAGCAGCCCTCGGGGTAACTCCTACGAGCAGTACTTC
-,11,TRBJ2-7,TRBV13,-,CASSYNYEQYF,TGTGCCAGCAGTTATAACTACGAGCAGTACTTC
TRBD2,17,TRBJ2-7,TRBV7-2,-,CASSQGLAGGDTYEQYF,TGTGCCAGCAGCCAGGGACTAGCGGGAGGGGATACCTACGAGCAGTACTTC
TRBD2,17,TRBJ2-2,TRBV4-2,once,CASSPDPSGRAGGELFF,TGTGCCAGCAGCCCGGATCCAAGCGGGAGGGCAGGCGGGGAGCTGTTTTTT
-,13,TRBJ2-7,TRBV5-6,few,CASSFQGRYEQYF,TGTGCCAGCAGCTTCCAGGGGCGGTACGAGCAGTACTTC
-,16,TRBJ1-3,TRBV7-9,-,CASSLNSGFSGNTIYF,TGTGCCAGCAGCTTAAATTCGGGGTTCTCTGGAAACACCATATATTTT
TRBD2,14,TRBJ2-5,TRBV7-9,-,CASSTGLALETQYF,TGTGCCAGCAGCACGGGACTAGCCCTAGAGACCCAGTACTTC
-,14,TRBJ1-6,TRBV6-6,-,CASSYGQGNSPLHF,TGTGCCAGCAGTTACGGGCAGGGGAATTCACCCCTCCACTTT
-,15,TRBJ1-1,TRBV14,-,CASSHHQGSGTEAFF,TGTGCCAGCAGCCACCACCAGGGGTCAGGCACTGAAGCTTTCTTT
-,14,TRBJ2-1,TRBV21-1,-,CASRDSCGYNEQFF,TGTGCCAGCAGGGACAGCTGTGGCTACAATGAGCAGTTCTTC
-,15,TRBJ1-2,TRBV5-4,-,CASHGELGRLYGYTF,TGTGCCTCCCACGGGGAGCTTGGGCGCCTCTATGGCTACACCTTC
TRBD2,14,TRBJ2-5,TRBV29-1,-,CSVTLAGGGETQYF,TGCAGCGTCACCCTAGCGGGGGGCGGAGAGACCCAGTACTTC
-,16,TRBJ2-5,TRBV2,once,CASRGWGIPRGETQYF,TGTGCCAGCAGGGGATGGGGGATCCCTCGGGGGGAGACCCAGTACTTC
-,14,TRBJ2-4,TRBV6-1,-,CASSVEFAKNIQYF,TGTGCCAGCAGTGTCGAGTTCGCCAAAAACATTCAGTACTTC
-,14,TRBJ1-1,TRBV5-5,-,CASSLGWAGTEAFF,TGTGCCAGCAGCTTGGGCTGGGCGGGAACTGAAGCTTTCTTT
-,15,TRBJ1-1,TRBV4-3,-,CASSPRFPGDTEAFF,TGCGCCAGCAGCCCCCGATTCCCAGGCGACACTGAAGCTTTCTTT
TRBD1,15,TRBJ2-7,TRBV11-2,few,CASSLGAQGDRVQYF,TGTGCCAGCAGCTTAGGGGCTCAGGGGGATCGCGTGCAGTACTTC
-,13,TRBJ1-2,TRBV4-3,-,CASSQSDRGGYTF,TGCGCCAGCAGCCAGTCGGACAGAGGAGGCTACACCTTC
-,15,TRBJ1-1,TRBV7-3,few,CASSLSDTVNTEAFF,TGTGCCAGCAGCTTGTCCGACACAGTGAACACTGAAGCTTTCTTT
TRBD1,14,TRBJ2-2,TRBV11-2,-,CASSPGQGGGELFF,TGTGCCAGCAGCCCGGGACAGGGAGGAGGGGAGCTGTTTTTT
-,16,TRBJ2-3,TRBV5-6,-,CASSLALEGVADTQYF,TGTGCCAGCAGCTTGGCCCTGGAAGGGGTGGCAGATACGCAGTATTTT
TRBD2,13,TRBJ2-7,TRBV7-9,-,CASTLAGTLEQYF,TGTGCCAGCACGCTAGCGGGAACCCTCGAGCAGTACTTC
-,18,TRBJ2-3,TRBV7-9,-,CASSLQTGRGPKGDTQYF,TGTGCCAGCAGCTTACAAACGGGGCGGGGGCCTAAGGGGGATACGCAGTATTTT
TRBD1,14,TRBJ2-7,TRBV4-1,once,CASSQPGQRYEQYF,TGCGCCAGCAGCCAACCGGGACAGAGGTACGAGCAGTACTTC
-,14,TRBJ2-3,TRBV11-3,-,CASSSRDGTDTQYF,TGTGCCAGCAGCTCGAGAGATGGCACAGATACGCAGTATTTT
-,14,TRBJ2-7,TRBV7-8,-,CASSPRLESYEQYF,TGTGCCAGCAGCCCCAGACTAGAATCCTACGAGCAGTACTTC
-,15,TRBJ2-7,TRBV7-2,few,CASSLSRGLIYEQYF,TGTGCCAGCAGCTTATCCCGGGGACTGATCTACGAGCAGTACTTC
-,15,TRBJ2-5,TRBV2,-,CASRNDRSTGETQYF,TGTGCCAGCAGGAACGACAGATCTACCGGGGAGACCCAGTACTTC
-,14,TRBJ2-3,TRBV6-1,few,CASSVSGNTDTQYF,TGTGCCAGCAGTGTTAGCGGAAACACAGATACGCAGTATTTT
-,15,TRBJ1-2,TRBV4-3,-,CASSQGAGRRYGYTF,TGCGCCAGCAGCCAAGGTGCGGGGCGCCGGTATGGCTACACCTTC
-,13,TRBJ2-7,TRBV4-1,-,CASSLPPVEEQYF,TGCGCCAGCAGCCTCCCCCCCGTGGAGGAGCAGTACTTC
-,15,TRBJ2-6,TRBV11-1,few,CASSFSPSGANVLTF,TGTGCCAGCAGCTTTAGTCCCTCTGGGGCCAACGTCCTGACTTTC
TRBD1,13,TRBJ2-7,TRBV6-1,-,CASSEDRPNEQYF,TGTGCCAGCAGTGAGGACAGGCCCAACGAGCAGTACTTC
TRBD1,13,TRBJ1-2,TRBV7-2,-,CASRPGGAWGYTF,TGTGCCAGCAGACCAGGGGGCGCGTGGGGCTACACCTTC
-,15,TRBJ2-5,TRBV5-6,-,CASSLRRLGGETQYF,TGTGCCAGCAGCTTGCGGAGACTAGGTGGGGAGACCCAGTACTTC
-,13,TRBJ1-5,TRBV5-6,-,CASSFTGNQPQHF,TGTGCCAGCAGCTTTACAGGTAATCAGCCCCAGCATTTT
TRBD2,16,TRBJ2-3,TRBV7-2,once,CASSSGLAGVTDTQYF,TGTGCCAGCAGCTCGGGATTAGCGGGAGTAACAGATACGCAGTATTTT
TRBD2,18,TRBJ2-3,TRBV4-3,-,CASSQMTSGGAARDTQYF,TGCGCCAGCAGCCAGATGACTAGCGGGGGGGCTGCGAGAGATACGCAGTATTTT
TRBD1,14,TRBJ2-7,TRBV5-1,-,CASSSGTATYEQYF,TGCGCCAGCAGCTCGGGGACAGCAACCTACGAGCAATACTTC
TRBD2,16,TRBJ2-7,TRBV6-5,-,CASSYGTSGSLYEQYF,TGTGCCAGCAGTTACGGGACTAGCGGGAGCCTATACGAGCAGTACTTC
TRBD1,16,TRBJ2-1,TRBV7-2,-,CASSRRQGNSYNEQFF,TGTGCCAGCAGCCGACGACAGGGAAACTCCTACAATGAGCAGTTCTTC